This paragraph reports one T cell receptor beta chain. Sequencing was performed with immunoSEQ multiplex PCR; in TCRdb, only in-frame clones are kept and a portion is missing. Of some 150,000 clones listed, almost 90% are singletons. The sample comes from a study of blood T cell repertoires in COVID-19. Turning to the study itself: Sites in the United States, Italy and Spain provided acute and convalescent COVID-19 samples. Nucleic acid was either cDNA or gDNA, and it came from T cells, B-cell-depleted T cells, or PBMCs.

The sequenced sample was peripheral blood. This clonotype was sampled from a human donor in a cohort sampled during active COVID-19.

The CDR3 nucleotides read TGTGCCAGCAGCTTAGGAGGGAGGACTAATGAAAAACTGTTTTTT. Its translation: CASSLGGRTNEKLFF. The chain couples TRBV7-2 to TRBJ1-4; D is unclear. Trimming stripped 1 base from V and 2 bases from J, with 8 bases between. Germline V gene data show CDR1 as SGHTA and CDR2 as FQGNSA. The CDR3 is 15 residues long.